This TCR beta chain was sequenced for a study of shared clonotypes between healthy human individuals (dated by TCRdb to between 2020 and 2021). About the full investigation: Three men and two women, aged 18 to 49 years, made up the cohort. To increase sequencing depth and limit assay-specific biases, different laboratories used diverse techniques to prepare libraries and sequence TCR repertoires. Between about 0.8 and 9 billion PBMCs per donor were obtained by leukapheresis. For each donor, three plates each were used for CD4 naive and CD4 memory, two plates were used for CD8 naive, and one plate was used for CD8 memory. Blood TCR repertoires of about five healthy adults were deeply sequenced to estimate repertoire size and the extent of clonotype sharing between individuals. Results the study describes overall, beyond this receptor: Pairwise subsampling led to the expectation that sequencing depth would affect the degree of clonotype sharing among donors. Compared with non-shared clonotypes, the clonotypes found in all four sorted-subset donors had higher generation probabilities. Incomplete sequencing was indicated by rarefaction of sorted-subset datasets, despite the large sequencing depth. Sampling was limited to blood, and TCR repertoires in tissue likely differ from TCR repertoires in blood. When a handful of donors were compared, the shared fraction of clonotypes was 5% to 6.5% for naive CD4, around 4% for naive CD8, 2% to 2.5% for memory CD4, and roughly 0.43% for memory CD8. The genetic and exposure-history diversity represented was limited by the small number of donors. Naive subsets generally had larger estimated clonotype richness than memory subsets.

The donors were healthy, HIV-negative adults with no recently reported acute infections or vaccinations. Every donor was a Caucasian adult living in Nashville, Tennessee, USA. CD4+ T cells were enriched through magnetic negative selection, after which naive cells were positively selected on CD45RA and the remaining negative fraction served as the memory subset. After blood collection by leukapheresis, PBMCs were isolated using Ficoll-Histopaque density gradient centrifugation and then cryopreserved in the vapor phase of liquid nitrogen. Analytical flow cytometry was used to check the purity and quantity of each magnetically sorted T cell population. From each sorted fraction, genomic DNA was isolated and quantified by UV absorbance on a Nanodrop 2000c. For CDR1 and CDR2, the germline V gene (reference sequence) lists GTSNPN and SVGIG. Compared with germline, V lacks 5 bases and J lacks 1 base; bases without a gene match: 18. Spanning cysteine to phenylalanine, the CDR3 consists of 18 amino acids. This entry keeps only the CDR3 DNA: 54 bases, framed from base 1.

In regard to this clone: The clone's antigen remains unknown. The record has no base qualities; no much larger clone is one base away.

Using the deep immunoSEQ assay, TCR CDR3 regions were amplified from genomic DNA by multiplex PCR. For each cell subset, the extracted genomic DNA was distributed evenly across all wells of several immunoSEQ 96-well plates, and each plate served as one replicate. For sorted subsets, approximately 190 ng genomic DNA, equal to approximately 30,000 T cell genomes, was loaded into each replicate PCR. Purified libraries were measured with a Qubit 3.0 fluorometer, size-checked on a Bioanalyzer 2100, and measured again with the KAPA Library Quantification kit. Every immunoSEQ 96-well plate was sequenced on a dedicated single-read 150-cycle Illumina NextSeq 550 flow cell. Per the original workflow: Because only junctional sequences without quality scores were contained in the immunoSEQ output, filtering matching that applied to full-length reads could not be performed. To assign V/J genes and CDR3, sequences were annotated using PyIR, a Python wrapper for IgBLAST v1.9, with IMGT germline references. Reads were filtered out if the reads had weak V/J assignments (E-value above 1e-6), no CDR3, stop codons, out-of-frame junctions, or ambiguous translated residues. V3J clonotypes were defined by identical inferred V gene, J gene, and CDR3 amino acid sequence. Percentage overlap between repertoires was computed as shared unique clonotypes divided by the size of the smaller repertoire. RTK rarefaction, the Chao1 estimator, and Recon v2.1 estimates of unobserved clonotypes were used to assess repertoire richness. Generation probabilities for all TCRbeta clonotypes obtained by the gDNA method from a handful of donors were computed using OLGA. TCRdb carries this immuneACCESS record with in-frame sequences only. Its versions omit some clonotypes, under half of them owing to an unresolved V gene in the studies checked, with the rest unexplained. V, J and clone size reflect that table, while D and trimming were determined from the DNA. Across this sample there are around 2,000,000 clones, with 95% seen only once. About 0.13% of the sample is in the top ten clones.

Material for sequencing was naive CD4+ T cells sorted from blood. Per the publication, the cell subset or site label means: CD45RA+ positively selected. This clonotype originated in a man aged 18-30 years in good health. The chain employs TRBV30 and TRBJ2-5, with TRBD1 matching 8 junction bases. DNA sequence: TGTGCCTGGCCGGTGGGGTATACCGACAGGGGATCCCAAGAGACCCAGTACTTC. It codes for CAWPVGYTDRGSQETQYF.